This TCR beta chain was retrieved from a study of Ad26.COV2.S vaccination and SARS-CoV-2 variants. Whole-study context: Vaccine-arm donor from the placebo-controlled COV1001 Ad26.COV2.S trial. Broader study findings: Following vaccination, spike-specific CD8+ and CD4+ T cell responses reportedly exhibited substantial breadth.

For this clone: Its specificity is unknown.

V lost 6 bases and J lost 5, with 16 bases in between. The CDR3 totals 14 residues. Germline CDR1 is MNHEY and CDR2 is SVGAGI. Treatment indicated: around 19 received Ad26.COV2.S at low or high dose, single or two shots; roughly five received placebo; per-sample allocation not given. At day 63 after the first vaccine or placebo injection, samples were drawn. Aged 18-55 years, donor was enrolled in Boston in 2020. Data came from immunoSEQ multiplex PCR; TCRdb stores just in-frame clones and leaves some out. The repertoire has nearly 400,000 clones, around 89% of them found once; the top ten carry under 2%.

This receptor was obtained from a person aged 18 to 59 who received the Ad26.COV2.S COVID-19 vaccine or a placebo. This specimen was peripheral blood, taken in a trial of Ad26.COV2.S vaccine versus placebo. This chain links TRBV6-5 with TRBJ1-1; D is uncertain. Here the CDR3 DNA reads TGTGCCAGCAGCCCAAGGTTACGGAAGACTGAAGCTTTCTTT. Translated, it gives CASSPRLRKTEAFF.